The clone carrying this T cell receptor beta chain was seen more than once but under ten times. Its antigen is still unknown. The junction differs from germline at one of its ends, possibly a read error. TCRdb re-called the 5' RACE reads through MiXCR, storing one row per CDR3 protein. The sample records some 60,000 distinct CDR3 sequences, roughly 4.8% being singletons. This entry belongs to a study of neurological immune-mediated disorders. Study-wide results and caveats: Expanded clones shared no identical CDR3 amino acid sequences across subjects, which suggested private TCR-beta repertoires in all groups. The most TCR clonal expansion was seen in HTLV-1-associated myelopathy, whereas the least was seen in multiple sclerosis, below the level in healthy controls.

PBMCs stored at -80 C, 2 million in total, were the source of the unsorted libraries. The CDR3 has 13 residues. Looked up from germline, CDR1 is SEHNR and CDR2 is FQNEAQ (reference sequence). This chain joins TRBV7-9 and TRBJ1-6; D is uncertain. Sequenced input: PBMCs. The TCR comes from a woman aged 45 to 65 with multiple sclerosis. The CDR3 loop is CASSLEPGSPLNF. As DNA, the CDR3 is TGTGCCAGCAGCTTAGAACCCGGTTCACCCCTCAACTTT.